Below are 17 T cell receptor beta chains sequenced from a single sample in a study of T cell repertoires in cytomegalovirus infection. TCRdb processed the reads anew with MiXCR; each CDR3 protein has one entry. The sample lists roughly 150,000 distinct CDR3 sequences; around 24% were seen once. The sequenced sample consisted of PBMCs. These TCRs come from a human donor in good health (CMV status not recorded). Some clones in this sample may be carry-over from other donors' samples.

This clonotype was observed at least ten times. This chain links TRBV7-2 with TRBJ2-5; D uncertain. Germline CDR1 is SGHTA and CDR2 is FQGNSA. Deletions cut 1 base from V and 2 bases from J, with 5 bases between. This CDR3 region has 13 residues. The CDR3 loop reads CASSLVKQETQYF. The CDR3 coding sequence is TGTGCCAGCAGCTTAGTTAAACAAGAGACCCAGTACTTC.

This clonotype has just a few counts. V usage is TRBV5-1 and J usage is TRBJ2-7; D is uncertain. The CDR3 loop spans 11 amino acids. V dropped 0 bases and J dropped 5 bases, with 3 bases sitting between them. In germline, CDR1 is SGHRS, CDR2 YFSETQ. CDR3 residues: CASSLGNEQYF. The CDR3 region has the DNA TGCGCCAGCAGCTTGGGAAACGAGCAGTACTTC.

Many counts were recorded for this clonotype. V is TRBV5-8 and J is TRBJ1-1; D possibly corresponds to TRBD1 (6 bases). V lost 4 bases and J 6 bases, leaving 7 bases between the germline ends. The germline CDR1 and CDR2 sequences are SGHTS and YDEGEE. This CDR3 contains 11 residues. The CDR3 spells CASSHRAEAFF. CDR3 DNA sequence: TGTGCCAGCAGCCACAGGGCTGAAGCTTTCTTT.

The chain uses TRBV6-2 or TRBV6-3 and TRBJ2-2; a weak D match, TRBD2 (6 bases). Per germline, CDR1 MNHEY and CDR2 SVGEGT. V lost 8 bases and J lost 5, with 15 bases in between. CDR3 length: 14 amino acids. CDR3 DNA: TGTGCCAGCCGGATGGGGGGTGGTACCGGGGAGCTGTTTTTT. This encodes CASRMGGGTGELFF.

The J gene is TRBJ2-2, the V gene TRBV29-1, with a tentative D call TRBD1 (5 bases). Trimming pared 7 bases from V and 3 bases from J, leaving 9 bases between. Germline CDR1 reads SQVTM; CDR2 reads ANQGSEA. The CDR3 runs to 12 residues. The CDR3 sequence is CSGIRDTGELFF. CDR3 in DNA: TGCAGCGGCATCAGGGACACCGGGGAGCTGTTTTTT.

This clonotype was seen at least ten times. The chain combines TRBV7-2 with TRBJ2-6; D is perhaps TRBD1 (5 bases). CDR1 and CDR2 from the germline V gene are SGHTA and FQGNSA. V was trimmed by 3 bases and J by 0 bases, leaving 9 bases between them. This CDR3 spans 16 amino acids. The CDR3 region is CASSFRQSSGANVLTF. The DNA of the CDR3 is TGTGCCAGCAGCTTCCGACAGAGCTCTGGGGCCAACGTCCTGACTTTC.

The chain uses TRBV12-3 or TRBV12-4 and TRBJ1-3, with a tentative D call TRBD1 (5 bases). The CDR3 is 14 amino acids. V was pared by 5 bases and J by 0 bases, with 8 bases between. CDR3 nucleotides: TGTGCCAGCAGTCCTGACAGCTCTGGAAACACCATATATTTT. Its translation is CASSPDSSGNTIYF.

In its sample, this clonotype was seen many times. The chain combines TRBV7-3 with TRBJ2-1; 9 bases map to TRBD2. Germline trimming cut 6 bases from V and 10 bases from J; bases unmatched to any gene: 13. From germline, CDR1 is SGHTA and CDR2 FQGTGA. The CDR3 covers 15 residues. This chain's CDR3 is CASSVSPGTSSEQFF. The CDR3 DNA reads as TGTGCCAGCAGTGTTAGCCCTGGGACTAGCAGCGAGCAGTTCTTC.

This clonotype was picked up a small number of times. The CDR3 sequence is CATSRETGYNEQFF. CDR3 coding DNA: TGTGCCACCAGTCGGGAGACAGGGTACAATGAGCAGTTCTTC. V and J are TRBV24-1 and TRBJ2-1; D might be TRBD1 (7 bases). The CDR3 has 14 amino acids. The germline V gene has CDR1 KGHDR and CDR2 SFDVKD. Trimming cost V 6 bases and J 4 bases, with 12 bases left between them.

This clonotype was counted a few times. V usage is TRBV28 and J usage is TRBJ2-1, with D unclear. This CDR3 is built from 15 residues. The V and J ends lost 6 bases and 2 bases respectively, with 14 bases between them. Per germline, CDR1 MDHEN and CDR2 SYDVKM. The CDR3 spells CASRENSAPYNEQFF. CDR3 sequence (DNA): TGTGCCAGCAGGGAAAATTCGGCGCCCTACAATGAGCAGTTCTTC.

This clonotype occurred a few times. The chain joins TRBV20-1 to TRBJ1-2, with 12 nucleotides matching TRBD1. J was trimmed by 3 bases and V by 4 bases; bases with no gene match: 12. CDR3 length: 17 amino acids. Germline V gene sequence: CDR1 DFQATT, CDR2 SNEGSKA (reference sequence). The DNA for the CDR3 is TGCAGTGCTAAGCCCCGGGACAGGGGGCCGCGGGACTATGGCTACACCTTC. It specifies CSAKPRDRGPRDYGYTF.

This chain uses TRBV3-1 with TRBJ2-5; the D gene is possibly TRBD2 (7 bases). V lost 0 bases and J 7 bases, leaving 21 bases between the germline ends. Germline CDR1 and CDR2: LGHDT and YNNKEL (reference sequence). The CDR3 runs to 17 residues. CDR3 nucleotides: TGTGCCAGCAGCCAAGATCATGGGGGGGCCCGGCCTGGGACCCAGTACTTC. It is translated as CASSQDHGGARPGTQYF.

This clonotype has more than one count but fewer than ten. This sequence joins TRBV20-1 and TRBJ2-5; TRBD1 is a possible D gene (6 bases). This CDR3 spans 12 amino acids. Trimming pared 6 bases from V and 0 bases from J, leaving 8 bases between. The V gene's germline CDR1 is DFQATT and CDR2 SNEGSKA (reference sequence). CDR3 nucleotides: TGCAGTGCCGGACAGAACCAAGAGACCCAGTACTTC. Amino acids: CSAGQNQETQYF.

CDR3 DNA sequence: TGCGCCAGCAGCATAGGACAGACCGTAGAGACCCAGTACTTC. As protein: CASSIGQTVETQYF. The chain links TRBV5-1 to TRBJ2-5; possible D gene TRBD1, 6 bases. Trimming cost V 4 bases and J 4 bases, with 14 bases left between them. The CDR3 is 14 residues long. CDR1 and CDR2 from the germline V gene are SGHRS and YFSETQ.

The sample holds many counts of this clonotype. This chain joins TRBV10-3 and TRBJ1-2; TRBD1 is a possible D gene (6 bases). V lost 2 bases and J 5 bases, leaving 6 bases between the germline ends. CDR1 and CDR2 (germline): ENHRY, SYGVKD. This CDR3 contains 12 residues. The CDR3 is CAISEGQYGYTF. Written as DNA, the CDR3 is TGTGCCATCAGTGAGGGACAGTATGGCTACACCTTC.

The table lists this clonotype with a few counts. V and J are TRBV12-5 and TRBJ1-1, with unresolved D. The germline V gene has CDR1 LGHNT and CDR2 FRNRAP. V lost 2 bases to trimming and J lost 1 base, with 8 bases between them. The CDR3 is made up of 14 amino acids. CDR3 protein: CASGLWFPNTEAFF. The CDR3 DNA reads TGTGCTAGTGGTTTGTGGTTTCCGAACACTGAAGCTTTCTTT.

This clonotype was counted at least ten times. This sequence joins TRBV7-9 and TRBJ2-7; TRBD2 agrees at 7 bases. Trimming cost V 5 bases and J 5 bases; bases outside gene matches: 9. The CDR3 totals 14 residues. CDR1 is SEHNR, CDR2 FQNEAQ, per germline (reference sequence). In DNA, the CDR3 is TGTGCCAGCAGCATCGCGGGAGTGGACCACGAGCAGTACTTC. It encodes CASSIAGVDHEQYF.